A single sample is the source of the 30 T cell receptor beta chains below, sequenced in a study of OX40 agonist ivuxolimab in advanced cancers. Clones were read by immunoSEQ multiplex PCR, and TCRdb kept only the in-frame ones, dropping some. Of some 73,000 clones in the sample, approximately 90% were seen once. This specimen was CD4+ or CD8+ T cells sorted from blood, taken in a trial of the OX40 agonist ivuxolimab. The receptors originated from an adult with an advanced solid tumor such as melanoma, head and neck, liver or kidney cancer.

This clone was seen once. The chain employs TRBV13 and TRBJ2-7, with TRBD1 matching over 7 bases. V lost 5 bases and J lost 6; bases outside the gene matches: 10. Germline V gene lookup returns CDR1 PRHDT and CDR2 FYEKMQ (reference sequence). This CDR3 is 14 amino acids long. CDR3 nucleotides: TGTGCCAGCAGCCCTAGACGACAGGGAGCCGAGCAGTACTTC. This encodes CASSPRRQGAEQYF.

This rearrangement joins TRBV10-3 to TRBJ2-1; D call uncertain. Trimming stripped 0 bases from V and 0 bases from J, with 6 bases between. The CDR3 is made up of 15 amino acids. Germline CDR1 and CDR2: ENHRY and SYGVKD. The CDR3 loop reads CAISESWGSYNEQFF. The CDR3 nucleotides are TGTGCCATCAGTGAGTCCTGGGGCTCCTACAATGAGCAGTTCTTC.

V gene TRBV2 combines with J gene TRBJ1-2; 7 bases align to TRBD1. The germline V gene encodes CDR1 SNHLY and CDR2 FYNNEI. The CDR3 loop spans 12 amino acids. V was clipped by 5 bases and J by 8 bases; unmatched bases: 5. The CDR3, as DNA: TGTGCCAGCAGTCCGCAGGGGGGAGGCTACACCTTC. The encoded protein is CASSPQGGGYTF.

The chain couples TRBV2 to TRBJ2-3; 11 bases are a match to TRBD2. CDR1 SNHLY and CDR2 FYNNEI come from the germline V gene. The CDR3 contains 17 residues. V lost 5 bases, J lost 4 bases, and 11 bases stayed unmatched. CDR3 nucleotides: TGTGCCAGCAGTCAAACTGGACTAGCGGGTTCGTCAGATACGCAGTATTTT. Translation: CASSQTGLAGSSDTQYF.

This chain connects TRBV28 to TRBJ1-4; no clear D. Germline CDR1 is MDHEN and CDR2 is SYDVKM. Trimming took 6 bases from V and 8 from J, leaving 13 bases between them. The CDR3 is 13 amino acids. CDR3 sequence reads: CASREPQGEKLFF. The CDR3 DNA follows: TGTGCCAGCAGAGAGCCACAAGGAGAAAAACTGTTTTTT. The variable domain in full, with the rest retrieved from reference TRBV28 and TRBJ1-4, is DVKVTQSSRYLVKRTGEKVFLECVQDMDHENMFWYRQDPGLGLRLIYFSYDVKMKEKGDIPEGYSVSREKKERFSLILESASTNQTSMYLCASREPQGEKLFFGSGTQLSVL.

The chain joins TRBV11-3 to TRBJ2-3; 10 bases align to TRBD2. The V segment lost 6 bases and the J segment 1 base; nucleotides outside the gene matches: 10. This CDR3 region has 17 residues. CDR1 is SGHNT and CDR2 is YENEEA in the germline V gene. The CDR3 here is CASSFATSGKGTDTQYF. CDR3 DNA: TGTGCCAGCAGTTTCGCCACTAGCGGGAAGGGCACAGATACGCAGTATTTT.

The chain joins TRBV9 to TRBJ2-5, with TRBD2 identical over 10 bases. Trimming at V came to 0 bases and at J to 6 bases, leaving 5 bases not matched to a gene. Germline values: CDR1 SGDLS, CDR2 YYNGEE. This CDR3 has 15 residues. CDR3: CASSVAAGGPQTQYF. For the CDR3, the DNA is TGTGCCAGCAGCGTAGCAGCGGGAGGGCCTCAGACCCAGTACTTC.

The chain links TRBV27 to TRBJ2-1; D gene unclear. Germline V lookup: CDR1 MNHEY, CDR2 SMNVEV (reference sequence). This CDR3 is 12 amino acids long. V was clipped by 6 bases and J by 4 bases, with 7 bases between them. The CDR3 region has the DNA TGTGCCAGCAGCCGAATTTACAATGAGCAGTTCTTC. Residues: CASSRIYNEQFF.

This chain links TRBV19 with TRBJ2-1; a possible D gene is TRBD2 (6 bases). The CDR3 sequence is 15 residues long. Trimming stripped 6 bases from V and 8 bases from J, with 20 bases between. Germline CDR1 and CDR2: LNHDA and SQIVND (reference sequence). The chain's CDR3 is CASSRRRLGGYEQFF. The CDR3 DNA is TGTGCCAGTAGCCGCCGGAGACTAGGTGGCTATGAGCAGTTCTTC.

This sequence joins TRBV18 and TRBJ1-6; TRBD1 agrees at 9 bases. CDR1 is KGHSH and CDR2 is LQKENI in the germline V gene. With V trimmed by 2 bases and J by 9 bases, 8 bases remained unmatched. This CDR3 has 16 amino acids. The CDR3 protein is CASSPSDRGRSSPLHF. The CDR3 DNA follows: TGTGCCAGCTCACCATCGGACAGGGGAAGGAGTTCACCCCTCCACTTT.

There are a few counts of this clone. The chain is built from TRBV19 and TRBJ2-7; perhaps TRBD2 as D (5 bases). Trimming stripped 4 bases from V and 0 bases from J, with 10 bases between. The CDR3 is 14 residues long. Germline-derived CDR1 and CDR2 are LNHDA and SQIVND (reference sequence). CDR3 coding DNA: TGTGCCAGTAGTACGCCGGGGAGCTCCTACGAGCAGTACTTC. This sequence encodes CASSTPGSSYEQYF.

The CDR3 nucleotides read TGCGCCAGCAGCCAGATCCGCGGGAGCTCCTCCTACAATGAGCAGTTCTTC. Encoded protein: CASSQIRGSSSYNEQFF. The rearrangement links TRBV4-1 to TRBJ2-1, with 7 positions matching TRBD2. The CDR3 contains 17 residues. V shed 3 bases, J shed 0 bases, and the junction held 8 bases outside the gene matches. Germline CDR1 MGHRA, CDR2 YSYEKL.

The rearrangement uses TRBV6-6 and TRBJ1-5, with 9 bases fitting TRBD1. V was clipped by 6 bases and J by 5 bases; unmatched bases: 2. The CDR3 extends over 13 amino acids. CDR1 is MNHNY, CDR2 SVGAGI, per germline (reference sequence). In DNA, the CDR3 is TGTGCCAGCAGCCGGGACAGGGATCAGCCCCAGCATTTT. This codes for CASSRDRDQPQHF.

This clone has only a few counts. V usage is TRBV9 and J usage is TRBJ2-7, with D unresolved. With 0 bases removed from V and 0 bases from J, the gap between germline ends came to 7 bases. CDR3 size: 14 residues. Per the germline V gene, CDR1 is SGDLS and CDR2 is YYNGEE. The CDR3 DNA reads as TGTGCCAGCAGCGTAGGACCGGACTCCTACGAGCAGTACTTC. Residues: CASSVGPDSYEQYF.

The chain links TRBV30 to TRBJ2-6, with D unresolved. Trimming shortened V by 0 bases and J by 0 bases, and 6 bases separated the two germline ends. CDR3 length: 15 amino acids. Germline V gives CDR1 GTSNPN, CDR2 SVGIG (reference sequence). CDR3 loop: CAWSVPTSGANVLTF. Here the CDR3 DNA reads TGTGCCTGGAGTGTCCCCACCTCTGGGGCCAACGTCCTGACTTTC.

The CDR3: CSVEIQGVGSYEQYF. In DNA form, the CDR3 reads TGCAGCGTTGAAATACAGGGAGTCGGGTCCTACGAGCAGTACTTC. The chain links TRBV29-1 to TRBJ2-7; perhaps TRBD1 as D (6 bases). The CDR3 is made up of 15 amino acids. The germline V gene has CDR1 SQVTM and CDR2 ANQGSEA. The germline V and J ends were trimmed by 2 bases and 1 base, with 15 bases remaining between them.

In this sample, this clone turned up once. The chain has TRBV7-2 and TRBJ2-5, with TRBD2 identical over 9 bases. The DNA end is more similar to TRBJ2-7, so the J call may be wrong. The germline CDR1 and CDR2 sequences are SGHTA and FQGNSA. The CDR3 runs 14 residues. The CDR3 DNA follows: TGTGCCAGCAGCTCGACTAGCGGTTCCTACGAGCAGTACTTC. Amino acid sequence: CASSSTSGSYEQYF.

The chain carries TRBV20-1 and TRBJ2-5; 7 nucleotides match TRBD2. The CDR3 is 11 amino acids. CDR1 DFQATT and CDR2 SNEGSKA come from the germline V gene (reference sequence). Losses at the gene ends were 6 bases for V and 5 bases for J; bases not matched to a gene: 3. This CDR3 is CSARLAETQYF. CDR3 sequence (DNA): TGCAGTGCCCGACTAGCCGAGACCCAGTACTTC.

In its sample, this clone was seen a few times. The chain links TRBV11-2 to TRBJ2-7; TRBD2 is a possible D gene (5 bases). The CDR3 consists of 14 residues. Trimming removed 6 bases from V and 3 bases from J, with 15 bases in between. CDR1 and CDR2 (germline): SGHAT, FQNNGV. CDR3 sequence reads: CASREIERGYEQYF. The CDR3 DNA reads TGTGCCAGCAGGGAGATTGAACGGGGCTACGAGCAGTACTTC. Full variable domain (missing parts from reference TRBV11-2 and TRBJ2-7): EAGVAQSPRYKIIEKRQSVAFWCNPISGHATLYWYQQILGQGPKLLIQFQNNGVVDDSQLPKDRFSAERLKGVDSTLKIQPAKLEDSAVYLCASREIERGYEQYFGPGTRLTVT.

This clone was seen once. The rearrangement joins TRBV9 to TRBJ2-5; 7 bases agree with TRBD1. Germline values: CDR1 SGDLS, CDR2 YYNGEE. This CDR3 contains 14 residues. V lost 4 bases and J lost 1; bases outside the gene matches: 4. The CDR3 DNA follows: TGTGCCAGCAGCCTAGGGACAGTCCAAGAGACCCAGTACTTC. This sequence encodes CASSLGTVQETQYF.

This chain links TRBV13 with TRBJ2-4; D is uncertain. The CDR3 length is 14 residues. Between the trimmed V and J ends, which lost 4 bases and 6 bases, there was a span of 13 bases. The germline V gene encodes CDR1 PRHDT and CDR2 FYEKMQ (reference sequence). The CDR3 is CASSSLDVGNIQYF. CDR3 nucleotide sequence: TGTGCCAGCAGCTCATTGGACGTGGGAAACATTCAGTACTTC.

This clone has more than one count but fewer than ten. The CDR3 bases are TGCGCCAGCAGCCAAGGGGTCGGGGGGACCTACAATGAGCAGTTCTTC. Amino acids: CASSQGVGGTYNEQFF. The gene calls are TRBV4-1 and TRBJ2-1, with 7 bases identical to TRBD2. V was clipped by 1 base and J by 2 bases; unmatched bases: 5. Germline lookup yields CDR1 MGHRA and CDR2 YSYEKL. This CDR3 has 16 amino acids.

CDR3 nucleotide sequence: TGCGCCAGCAGCTTGGAGCTTGCGGGGAGCACCGGGGAGCTGTTTTTT. As protein: CASSLELAGSTGELFF. The V gene is TRBV5-1, the J gene TRBJ2-2, with D tentatively TRBD2 (6 bases). V lost 0 bases to trimming and J lost 4 bases, with 13 bases between them. The germline CDR1 and CDR2 sequences are SGHRS and YFSETQ. CDR3 length equals 16 residues. The full variable domain, its missing parts supplied by reference TRBV5-1 and TRBJ2-2, is KAGVTQTPRYLIKTRGQQVTLSCSPISGHRSVSWYQQTPGQGLQFLFEYFSETQRNKGNFPGRFSGRQFSNSRSEMNVSTLELGDSALYLCASSLELAGSTGELFFGEGSRLTVL.

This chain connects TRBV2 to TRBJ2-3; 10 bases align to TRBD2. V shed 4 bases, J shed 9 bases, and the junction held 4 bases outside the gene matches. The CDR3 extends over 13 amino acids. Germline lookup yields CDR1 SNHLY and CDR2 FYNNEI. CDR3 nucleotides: TGTGCCAGCAGTGGGACTAGCGGATTAACGCAGTATTTT. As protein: CASSGTSGLTQYF.

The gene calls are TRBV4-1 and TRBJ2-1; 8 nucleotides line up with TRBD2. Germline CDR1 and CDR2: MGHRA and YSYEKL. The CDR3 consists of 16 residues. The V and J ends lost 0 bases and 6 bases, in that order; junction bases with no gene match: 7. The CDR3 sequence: CASSQEGTSWGNEQFF. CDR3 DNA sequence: TGCGCCAGCAGCCAAGAGGGGACTAGTTGGGGCAATGAGCAGTTCTTC.

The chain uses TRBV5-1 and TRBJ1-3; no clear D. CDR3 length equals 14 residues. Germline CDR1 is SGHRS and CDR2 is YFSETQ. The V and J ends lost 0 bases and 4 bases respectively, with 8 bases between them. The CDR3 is CASSLGSVGNTIYF. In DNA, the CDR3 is TGCGCCAGCAGCTTGGGTTCAGTAGGAAACACCATATATTTT.

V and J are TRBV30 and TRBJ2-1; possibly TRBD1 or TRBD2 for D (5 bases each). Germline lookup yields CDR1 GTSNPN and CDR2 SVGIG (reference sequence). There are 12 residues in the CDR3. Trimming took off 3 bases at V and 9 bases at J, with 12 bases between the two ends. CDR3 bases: TGTGCCTGGAGCGGGACCCCTACTGAGCAGTTCTTC. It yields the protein CAWSGTPTEQFF.

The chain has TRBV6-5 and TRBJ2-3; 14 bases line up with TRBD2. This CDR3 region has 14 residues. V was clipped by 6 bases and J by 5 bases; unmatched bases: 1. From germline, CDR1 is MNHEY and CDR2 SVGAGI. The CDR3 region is CASSGLAGGDTQYF. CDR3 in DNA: TGTGCCAGCAGCGGACTAGCGGGGGGAGATACGCAGTATTTT.

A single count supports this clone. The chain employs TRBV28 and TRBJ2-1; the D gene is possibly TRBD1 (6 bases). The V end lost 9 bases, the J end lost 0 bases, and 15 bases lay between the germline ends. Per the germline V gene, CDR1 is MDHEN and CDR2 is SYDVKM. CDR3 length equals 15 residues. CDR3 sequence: CASTPRGSSYNEQFF. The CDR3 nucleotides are TGTGCCAGTACTCCTAGGGGGAGCTCCTACAATGAGCAGTTCTTC.

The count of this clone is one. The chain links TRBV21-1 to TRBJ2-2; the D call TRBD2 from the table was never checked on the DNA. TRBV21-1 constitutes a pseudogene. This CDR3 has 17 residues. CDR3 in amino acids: CASVGTSGRRNTGELFF. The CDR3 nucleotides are TGTGCCAGCGTCGGGACTAGCGGGAGGAGGAACACCGGGGAGCTGTTTTTT.